The sequence of this T cell receptor beta chain was determined in a study of identical twins (TCRdb year 2016). Regarding the complete study: The study deep-sequenced TCR alpha and beta repertoires from monozygotic twins, unrelated adults of various ages and cord blood to test whether fetal clonotypes persist. Replicate twin experiments were performed at different times using different library preparation protocols to rule out contamination. Paper-wide results and their limitations: Because the same donors could not be followed over many years, the conclusions relied on cross-sectional statistical analysis. Invariant T cells such as MAIT and iNKT could partly confound zero-insertion analyses, though diverse VJ usage argued against this for most clonotypes. In beta out-of-frame sequences, excess twin sharing was weaker, because having fewer shared sequences lowered the signal-to-noise ratio. Compared with coincidental sharing between unrelated individuals, an excess of low generation-probability sequences was observed among out-of-frame TCR alpha sequences shared between twins. Recombination models systematically underestimated out-of-frame TCR alpha sharing in monozygotic twins but agreed with sharing between unrelated individuals. Abundant cord blood beta clonotypes had fewer insertions, young adult naive repertoires showed a similar but weaker trend, and memory repertoires showed no such trend.

This clonotype was counted between two and nine times. There is no known antigen for this receptor. No base qualities exist here, and no much larger clone lies one base off it. Every donor in the study was a healthy Caucasian. The twin cohort comprised three pairs of female monozygotic twins, all aged roughly 18 to 30 years. Positive isolation kits from Invitrogen were used to isolate CD4+ and CD8+ T cell populations. The library relied on 5' RACE. For sequencing, an Illumina HiSeq 2000 was employed. Template switching introduced a universal primer binding site; the final cDNA contained a unique molecular identifier, enabling accurate counting of TCR cDNA molecules. Specific primers in the conserved constant-segment region were used to synthesize first-strand cDNA for the TCR alpha and beta chains. To control for contamination, each cDNA library was double barcoded with a SMART-Mk sample barcode plus Illumina barcodes. TruSeq adapter sequences, together with Illumina sample barcodes, were added in two successive PCR steps. The TCR alpha and beta cDNA libraries were sequenced on the Illumina HiSeq platform using custom primers. In the original analysis: MiGEC processed the raw reads to extract unique molecular identifiers, while MiXCR was used to determine the CDR3 positions. Recombination models were inferred per individual with the repgenHMM and IGoR tools using an EM algorithm. The tcR package in R was used for shared clonotype analysis, with sharing normalized by the product of cloneset sizes. To study raw recombination free of thymic and clonal selection effects, out-of-frame nonproductive sequences were analyzed. Using fastp trimming at Q25 and MiXCR clonotype assembly, TCRdb reanalyzed the public sequencing data and kept in-frame beta chains. A single entry per CDR3 protein holds the most common genes and DNA from its merged rows. None of the V and J calls come from the authors' own analysis; TCRdb made them. This sample comprises some 570,000 distinct CDR3 sequences, around 24% of them detected only once. Approximately 0.5% of the sample rests with the top ten.

Sequences DFQATT (CDR1) and SNEGSKA (CDR2) are obtained from the germline V gene (reference sequence). The CDR3 measures 11 amino acids from cysteine to phenylalanine. Only the CDR3 part of the read is kept: 33 bases, read in frame from the first base. V loses 6 bases, J loses 8 bases, and the germline ends lie 11 bases apart. This sample was also put to use in a study of yellow fever vaccine responses in identical twins. From that second study: According to the authors, the vaccine-induced T cell response in identical twins seemed to be partly convergent and partly specific to each individual. In identical twins, the study followed T cell clones that responded to the vaccine with precision.

This receptor was obtained from a woman under 30 in good health. Sequencing input: CD4+ T cells sorted from blood. The rearranged chain carries TRBV20-1 and TRBJ2-1; the D segment cannot be called with confidence. In nucleotides, the sequence is TGCAGTGCGGCTAACCGACATGAGCAGTTCTTC. Translated, it reads CSAANRHEQFF.